This T cell receptor (beta chain) was found in a study of T cells expressing NK-cell markers. There are 15 residues in the CDR3. CDR1 and CDR2 (germline): MNHEY, SMNVEV (reference sequence). Each CDR3 protein gets one entry in TCRdb, which reprocessed the 5' RACE reads and gives no DNA. Recorded for this sample: some 110,000 distinct CDR3 sequences. The source is a woman aged 18-70 years in good health. Sequenced sample: blood T cells: a sorted CD56 or NKG2C T cell subset, CD4+ or CD8+ T cells, or bulk PBMC T cells (not recorded which). V usage is TRBV27 and J usage is TRBJ2-2; the TCRdb D gene call, TRBD2, has no DNA to confirm it. The CDR3 here is CASSSLSTTYRELFF.